The T cell receptor beta chain under discussion was sequenced for a study of T-cell memory formation after mild COVID-19. TCRdb reanalysed the 5' RACE reads using MiXCR and keeps one entry per CDR3 protein. Seen here are over 400,000 distinct CDR3 sequences, 20% to 25% observed once, and the top ten hold under 15%. The trim removed 5 bases at V and 5 bases at J, leaving 24 bases unmatched. Germline values: CDR1 SEHNR, CDR2 FQNEAQ (reference sequence). The CDR3 sequence is 20 residues long. V gene TRBV7-9 combines with J gene TRBJ2-5, with 9 bases identical to TRBD2. The origin of this receptor is an adult woman who had mild COVID-19 (a few samples of this study predate the infection). Cell type and time point are not known. Sequencing input: PBMCs or a T cell subset sorted from them (not recorded which). The CDR3 DNA reads TGTGCCAGCAGCGTTAGGCATTTAGGTGGGACTAGCTTCGGTTTGGAGACCCAGTACTTC. Its protein is CASSVRHLGGTSFGLETQYF.